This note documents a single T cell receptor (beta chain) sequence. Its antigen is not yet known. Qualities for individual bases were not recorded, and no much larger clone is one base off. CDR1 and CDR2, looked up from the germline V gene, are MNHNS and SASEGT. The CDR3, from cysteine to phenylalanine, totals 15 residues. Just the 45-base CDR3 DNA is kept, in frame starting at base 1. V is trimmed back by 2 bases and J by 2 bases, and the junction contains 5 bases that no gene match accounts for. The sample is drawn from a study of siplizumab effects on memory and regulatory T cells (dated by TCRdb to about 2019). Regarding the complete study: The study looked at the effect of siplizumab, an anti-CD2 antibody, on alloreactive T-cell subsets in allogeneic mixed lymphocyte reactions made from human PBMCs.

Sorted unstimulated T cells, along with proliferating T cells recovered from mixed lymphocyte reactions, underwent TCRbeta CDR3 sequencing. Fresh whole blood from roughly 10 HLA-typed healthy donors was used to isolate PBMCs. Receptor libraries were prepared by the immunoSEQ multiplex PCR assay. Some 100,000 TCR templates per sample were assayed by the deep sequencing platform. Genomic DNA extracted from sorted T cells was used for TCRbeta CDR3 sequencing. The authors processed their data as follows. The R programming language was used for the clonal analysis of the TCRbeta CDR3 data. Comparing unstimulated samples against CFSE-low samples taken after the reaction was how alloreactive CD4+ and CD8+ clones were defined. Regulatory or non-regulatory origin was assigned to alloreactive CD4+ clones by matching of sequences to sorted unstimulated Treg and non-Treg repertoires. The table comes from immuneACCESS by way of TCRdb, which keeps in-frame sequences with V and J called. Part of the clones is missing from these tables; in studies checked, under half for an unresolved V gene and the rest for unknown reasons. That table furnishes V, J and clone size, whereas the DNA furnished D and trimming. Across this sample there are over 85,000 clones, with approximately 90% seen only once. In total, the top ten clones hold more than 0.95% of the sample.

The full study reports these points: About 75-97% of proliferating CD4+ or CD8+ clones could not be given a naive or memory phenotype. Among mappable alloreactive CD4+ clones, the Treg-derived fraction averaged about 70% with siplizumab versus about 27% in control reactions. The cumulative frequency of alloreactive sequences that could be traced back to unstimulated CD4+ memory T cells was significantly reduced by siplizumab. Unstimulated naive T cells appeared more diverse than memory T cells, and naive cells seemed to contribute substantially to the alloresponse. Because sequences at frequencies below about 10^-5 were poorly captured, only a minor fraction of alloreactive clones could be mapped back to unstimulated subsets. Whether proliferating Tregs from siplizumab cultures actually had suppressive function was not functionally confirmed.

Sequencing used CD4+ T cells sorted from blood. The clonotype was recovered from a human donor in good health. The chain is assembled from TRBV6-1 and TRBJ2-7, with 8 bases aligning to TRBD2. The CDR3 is CASSETVAGPYEQYF. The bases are TGTGCCAGCAGTGAAACAGTAGCGGGACCCTACGAGCAGTACTTC.